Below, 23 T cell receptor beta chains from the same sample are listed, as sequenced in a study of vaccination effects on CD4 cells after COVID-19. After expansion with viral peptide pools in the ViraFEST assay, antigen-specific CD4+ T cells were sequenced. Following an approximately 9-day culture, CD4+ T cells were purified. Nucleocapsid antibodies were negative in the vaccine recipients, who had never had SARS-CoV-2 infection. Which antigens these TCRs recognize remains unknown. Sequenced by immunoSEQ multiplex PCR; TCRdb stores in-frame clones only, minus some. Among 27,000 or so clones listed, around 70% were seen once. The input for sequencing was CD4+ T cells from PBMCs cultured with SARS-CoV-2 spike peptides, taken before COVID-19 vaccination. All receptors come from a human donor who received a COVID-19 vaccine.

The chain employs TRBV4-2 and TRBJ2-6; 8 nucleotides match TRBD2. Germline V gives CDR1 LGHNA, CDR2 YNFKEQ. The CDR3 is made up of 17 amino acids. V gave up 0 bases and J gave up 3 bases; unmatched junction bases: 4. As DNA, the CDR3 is TGTGCCAGCAGCCAAGATCCTGCGGGGGGTGGGGCCAACGTCCTGACTTTC. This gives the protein CASSQDPAGGGANVLTF.

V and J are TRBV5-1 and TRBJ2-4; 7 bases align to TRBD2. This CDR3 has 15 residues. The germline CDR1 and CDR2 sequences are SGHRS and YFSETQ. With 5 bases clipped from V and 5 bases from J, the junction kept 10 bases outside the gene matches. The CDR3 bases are TGCGCCAGCAGTATCGGGGACTATCCTGAAAACATTCAGTACTTC. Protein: CASSIGDYPENIQYF.

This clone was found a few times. CDR3 in amino acids: CASRGNSPPPGYTF. The CDR3 nucleotides are TGTGCCAGTAGGGGTAACAGTCCTCCGCCGGGCTACACCTTC. V is TRBV19 and J is TRBJ1-2; D not resolved. V lost 6 bases to trimming and J lost 8 bases, with 19 bases between them. Per the germline V gene, CDR1 is LNHDA and CDR2 is SQIVND (reference sequence). The CDR3 spans 14 residues.

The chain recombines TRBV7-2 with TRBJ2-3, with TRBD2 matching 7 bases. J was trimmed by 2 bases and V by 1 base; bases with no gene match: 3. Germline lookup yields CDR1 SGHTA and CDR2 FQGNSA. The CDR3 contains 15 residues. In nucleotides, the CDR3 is TGTGCCAGCAGCTTAGTTCGGGAGGCCACAGATACGCAGTATTTT. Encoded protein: CASSLVREATDTQYF.

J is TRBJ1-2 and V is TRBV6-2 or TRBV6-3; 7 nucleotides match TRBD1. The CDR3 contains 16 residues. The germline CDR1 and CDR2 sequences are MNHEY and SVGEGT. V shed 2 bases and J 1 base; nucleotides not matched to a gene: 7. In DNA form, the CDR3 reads TGTGCCAGCAGTTACCCCGCAGGGGGAGGTAACTATGGCTACACCTTC. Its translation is CASSYPAGGGNYGYTF.

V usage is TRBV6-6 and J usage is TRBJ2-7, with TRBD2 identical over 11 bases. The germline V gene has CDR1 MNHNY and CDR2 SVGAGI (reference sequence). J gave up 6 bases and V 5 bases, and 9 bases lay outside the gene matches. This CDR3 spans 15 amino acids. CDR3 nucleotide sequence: TGTGCCAGCAGTGTACAGACTAGCGGGATTGTCGAGCAGTACTTC. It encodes CASSVQTSGIVEQYF.

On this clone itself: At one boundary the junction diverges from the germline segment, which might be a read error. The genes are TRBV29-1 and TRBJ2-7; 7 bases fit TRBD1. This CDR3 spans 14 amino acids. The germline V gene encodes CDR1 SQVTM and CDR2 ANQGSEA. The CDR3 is CSVEDRARSYEQYF. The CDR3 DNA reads TGCAGCGTGGAAGACAGGGCTAGGTCCTACGAGCAGTACTTC.

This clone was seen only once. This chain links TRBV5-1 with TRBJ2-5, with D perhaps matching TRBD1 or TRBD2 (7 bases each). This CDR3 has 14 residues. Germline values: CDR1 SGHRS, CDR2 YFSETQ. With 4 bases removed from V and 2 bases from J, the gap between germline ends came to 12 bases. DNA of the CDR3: TGCGCCAGCAGCGATCAGGGGGGGCAAGAGACCCAGTACTTC. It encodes CASSDQGGQETQYF.

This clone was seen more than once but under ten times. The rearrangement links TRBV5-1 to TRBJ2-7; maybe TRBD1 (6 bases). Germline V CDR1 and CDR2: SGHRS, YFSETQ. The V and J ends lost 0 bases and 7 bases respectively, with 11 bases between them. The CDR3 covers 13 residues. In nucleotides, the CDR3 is TGCGCCAGCAGCTTGGCGTCAGGGGAAGAGCAGTACTTC. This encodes CASSLASGEEQYF.

The chain's CDR3 is CASSWTGNGNTIYF. The DNA for the CDR3 is TGTGCCAGCAGTTGGACTGGAAATGGAAACACCATATATTTT. The chain employs TRBV6-5 and TRBJ1-3; D is unresolved. The germline gives CDR1 MNHEY, CDR2 SVGAGI. The V and J ends lost 4 bases and 3 bases respectively, with 10 bases between them. This CDR3 region has 14 residues.

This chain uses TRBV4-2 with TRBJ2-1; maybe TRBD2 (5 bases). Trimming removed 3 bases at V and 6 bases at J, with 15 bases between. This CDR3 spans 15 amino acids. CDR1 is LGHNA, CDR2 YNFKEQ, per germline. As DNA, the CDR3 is TGTGCCAGCAGCCACGACTACGCTGCCCCCAATGAGCAGTTCTTC. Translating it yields CASSHDYAAPNEQFF.

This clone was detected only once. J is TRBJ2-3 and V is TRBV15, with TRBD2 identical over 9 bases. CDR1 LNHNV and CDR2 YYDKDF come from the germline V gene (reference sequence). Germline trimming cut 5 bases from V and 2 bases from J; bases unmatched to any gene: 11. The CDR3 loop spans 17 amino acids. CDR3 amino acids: CATSAQGTSGFTDTQYF. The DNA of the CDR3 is TGTGCCACCAGCGCCCAGGGTACTAGCGGGTTCACAGATACGCAGTATTTT.

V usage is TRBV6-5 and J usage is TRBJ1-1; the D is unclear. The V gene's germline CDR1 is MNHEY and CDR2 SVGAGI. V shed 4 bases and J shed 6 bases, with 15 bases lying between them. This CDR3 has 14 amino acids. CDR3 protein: CASSSEERYPEAFF. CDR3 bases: TGTGCCAGCAGTTCTGAGGAGAGATACCCTGAAGCTTTCTTT.

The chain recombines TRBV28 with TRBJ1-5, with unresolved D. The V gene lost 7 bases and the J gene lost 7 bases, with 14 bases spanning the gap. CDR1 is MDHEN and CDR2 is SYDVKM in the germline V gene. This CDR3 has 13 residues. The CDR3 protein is CASIAGSNQPQHF. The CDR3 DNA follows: TGTGCCAGCATAGCAGGTTCCAACCAGCCCCAGCATTTT.

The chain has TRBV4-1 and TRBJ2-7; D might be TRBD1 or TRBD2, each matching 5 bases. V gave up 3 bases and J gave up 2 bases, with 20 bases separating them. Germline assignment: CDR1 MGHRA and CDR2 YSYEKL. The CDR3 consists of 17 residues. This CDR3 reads CASSQGRVGRAAYEQYF. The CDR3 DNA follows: TGCGCCAGCAGCCAGGGACGGGTGGGCAGGGCAGCCTACGAGCAGTACTTC.

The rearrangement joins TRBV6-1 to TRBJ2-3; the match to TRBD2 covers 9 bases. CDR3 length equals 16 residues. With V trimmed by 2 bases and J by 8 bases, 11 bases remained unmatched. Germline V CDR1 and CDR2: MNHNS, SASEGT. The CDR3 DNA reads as TGTGCCAGCAGTGAATTAGGTACTAGCGGGTGGCGTACGCAGTATTTT. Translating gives CASSELGTSGWRTQYF.

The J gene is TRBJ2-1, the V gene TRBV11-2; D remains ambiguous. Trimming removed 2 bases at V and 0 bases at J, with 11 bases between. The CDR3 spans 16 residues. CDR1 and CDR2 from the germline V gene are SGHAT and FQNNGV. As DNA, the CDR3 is TGTGCCAGCAGCTTAAGGGCCGACCGCTCCTACAATGAGCAGTTCTTC. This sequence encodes CASSLRADRSYNEQFF.

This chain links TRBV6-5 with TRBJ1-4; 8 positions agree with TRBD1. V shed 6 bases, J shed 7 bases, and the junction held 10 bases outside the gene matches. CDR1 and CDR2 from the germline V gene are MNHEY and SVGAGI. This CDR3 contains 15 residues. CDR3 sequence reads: CASSPGQGVTEKLFF. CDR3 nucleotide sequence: TGTGCCAGCAGCCCCGGACAGGGTGTGACTGAAAAACTGTTTTTT.

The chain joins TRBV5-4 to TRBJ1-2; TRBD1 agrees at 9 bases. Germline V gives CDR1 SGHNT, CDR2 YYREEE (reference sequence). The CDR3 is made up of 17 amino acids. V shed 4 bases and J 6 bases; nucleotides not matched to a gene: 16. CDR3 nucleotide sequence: TGTGCCAGCAGCACGCGAAAGTTTGGGACAGGGTATGATGGCTACACCTTC. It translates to CASSTRKFGTGYDGYTF.

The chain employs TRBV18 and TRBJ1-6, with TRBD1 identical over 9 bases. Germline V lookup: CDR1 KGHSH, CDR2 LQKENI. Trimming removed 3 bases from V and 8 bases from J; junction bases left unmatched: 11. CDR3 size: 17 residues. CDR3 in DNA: TGTGCCAGCTCACCTCCCGGGACAGGGACGACATATTCACCCCTCCACTTT. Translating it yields CASSPPGTGTTYSPLHF.

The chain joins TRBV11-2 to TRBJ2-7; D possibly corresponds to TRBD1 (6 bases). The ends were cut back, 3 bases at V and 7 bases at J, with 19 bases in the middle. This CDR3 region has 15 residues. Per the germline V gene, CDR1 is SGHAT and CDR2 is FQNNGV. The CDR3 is CASSFLQGRTREQYF. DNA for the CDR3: TGTGCCAGCAGCTTCTTGCAGGGGCGTACGAGAGAGCAGTACTTC.

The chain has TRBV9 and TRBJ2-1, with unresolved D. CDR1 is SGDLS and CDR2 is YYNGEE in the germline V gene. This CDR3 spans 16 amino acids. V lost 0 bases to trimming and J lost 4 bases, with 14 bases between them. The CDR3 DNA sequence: TGTGCCAGCAGCGTAGTATCTCGCTACGGTTACAATGAGCAGTTCTTC. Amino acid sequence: CASSVVSRYGYNEQFF.

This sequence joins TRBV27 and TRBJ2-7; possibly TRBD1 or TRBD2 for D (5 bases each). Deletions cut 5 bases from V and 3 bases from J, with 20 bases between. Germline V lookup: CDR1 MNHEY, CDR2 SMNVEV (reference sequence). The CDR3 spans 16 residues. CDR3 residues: CASSPSLGGSVYEQYF. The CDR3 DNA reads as TGTGCCAGCAGTCCCAGCCTTGGGGGTTCGGTCTACGAGCAGTACTTC.